This TCR beta chain was found in a study of technical replicates of blood from a handful of donors. Profiling relied on immunoSEQ multiplex PCR, and the TCRdb table lists in-frame clones only, not all of them. The sample has about 80,000 clones, roughly 98% seen once. CDR1 and CDR2 (germline): SGHDN, FVKESK. Unmatched junction bases numbered 7, after V lost 0 bases and J lost 4 bases. The CDR3 extends over 16 amino acids. The rearrangement joins TRBV14 to TRBJ1-2; 8 bases line up with TRBD1. Sequences were obtained from T cells isolated from PBMCs. This TCR was recovered from a human donor in good health. DNA of the CDR3: TGTGCCAGCAGCCAAGACTTCTCAGGGGGCCCCTATGGCTACACCTTC. Translated: CASSQDFSGGPYGYTF. The whole variable domain, remainder taken from reference TRBV14 and TRBJ1-2, is EAGVTQFPSHSVIEKGQTVTLRCDPISGHDNLYWYRRVMGKEIKFLLHFVKESKQDESGMPNNRFLAERTGGTYSTLKVQPAELEDSGVYFCASSQDFSGGPYGYTFGSGTRLTVV.